These T cell receptor beta chains were read from a single sample in a study of blood T cell repertoires in COVID-19. Here immunoSEQ multiplex PCR was the method, and the copy in TCRdb shows in-frame clones only, minus some. The sample consists of about 100,000 clones, roughly 88% of them appearing once. The sequenced sample was peripheral blood. The source is a man older than 75 with acute or convalescent COVID-19. The CDR3 runs from the conserved cysteine through the conserved F or W. The order of the fields is D gene, J gene, CDR3 length, V gene, clone size, CDR3 DNA, CDR3 protein. D genes are given only for firm matches. Size is stated for part of the rows, as once, few or many counts, or as a class when the clone is expanded.

TRBD2,TRBJ2-5,15,TRBV7-2,NA,TGTGCCAGCAGCTTAGGAGCGGGAGAAGGGGAGACCCAGTACTTC,CASSLGAGEGETQYF
TRBD1,TRBJ2-4,14,TRBV7-2,NA,TGTGCCACCCGGACAGGGCTAGCCAAAAACATTCAGTACTTC,CATRTGLAKNIQYF
TRBD2,TRBJ2-2,17,TRBV15,NA,TGTGCCACCAGCAGAGATGGTAGCGGGAGGAACACCGGGGAGCTGTTTTTT,CATSRDGSGRNTGELFF
TRBD2,TRBJ2-3,15,TRBV7-2,NA,TGTGCCAGCAGCAGAGCGGGAGTCACCACAGATACGCAGTATTTT,CASSRAGVTTDTQYF
TRBD1,TRBJ2-7,16,TRBV28,NA,TGTGCCAGCATTAACCTCGGGACAGGGGGTATAGACGAGCAGTACTTC,CASINLGTGGIDEQYF
NA,TRBJ1-2,13,TRBV11-1,NA,TGTGCCAGCAGCTTGGACCCGACAGACCTAGACACCTTC,CASSLDPTDLDTF
NA,TRBJ2-2,13,TRBV15,NA,TGTGCCACCAGCAGGGACTTCACCGGGGAGCTGTTTTTT,CATSRDFTGELFF
NA,TRBJ1-5,18,TRBV21-1,NA,TGTGCCAGCAGCAAGGTTGGGACACCAGTGCCCTTCAATCAGCCCCAGCATTTT,CASSKVGTPVPFNQPQHF
TRBD1,TRBJ1-2,17,TRBV3-1/TRBV3-2,NA,TGTGCCAGCAGCCGAGAATCTCGTGGACAGGGGAAAGATGGCTACACCTTC,CASSRESRGQGKDGYTF
TRBD2,TRBJ2-1,15,TRBV27,NA,TGTGCCAGCAGTCTAGGACTAGCGGGGGAGAGGGAGCAGTTCTTC,CASSLGLAGEREQFF
NA,TRBJ1-5,17,TRBV3-1/TRBV3-2,NA,TGTGCCAGCAGCCAAGGCCCACCCTCGGGGAACAATCAGCCCCAGCATTTT,CASSQGPPSGNNQPQHF
NA,TRBJ2-3,14,TRBV10-2,once,TGCGCCAGCAGTGACAGCGGAGGCACAGATACGCAGTATTTT,CASSDSGGTDTQYF
TRBD1,TRBJ2-7,15,TRBV29-1,NA,TGCAGCGTTGAAGGCCTCGGACAGGTCGGCTACGAGCAGTACTTC,CSVEGLGQVGYEQYF
TRBD1,TRBJ2-3,14,TRBV5-4,NA,TGTGCCAGCAGCCTGAGGGACAGGGCAGATACGCAGTATTTT,CASSLRDRADTQYF
TRBD2,TRBJ2-7,16,TRBV5-1,NA,TGCGCCAGCAGTCCGCAGGGACTAGCGGGAGTTTACGAGCAGTACTTC,CASSPQGLAGVYEQYF
NA,TRBJ1-1,15,TRBV7-8,NA,TGTGCCAGCAGCTTAGCTGTGATTGGGGGGACTGAAGCTTTCTTT,CASSLAVIGGTEAFF
TRBD2,TRBJ2-7,14,TRBV20-1,NA,TGCAGTGCTAGTACCCAGCGGGGGTCCTACGAGCAGTACTTC,CSASTQRGSYEQYF
NA,TRBJ1-2,15,TRBV6-6,NA,TGTGCCAGCAGTTCGCCTCGGGAGCCTAACTATGGCTACACCTTC,CASSSPREPNYGYTF
NA,TRBJ2-1,15,TRBV7-2,NA,TGTGCCAGCGCAAAAGGCGGAGATGGGGCCGATGAGCAGTTCTTC,CASAKGGDGADEQFF
TRBD2,TRBJ2-2,17,TRBV5-4,NA,TGTGCCAGCAGCCCCGGCGGGGGGTTTACGAACACCGGGGAGCTGTTTTTT,CASSPGGGFTNTGELFF
NA,TRBJ1-2,15,TRBV6-5,once,TGTGCCAGCACCCGAGAAGGGGGTAGGATCTATGGCTACACCTTC,CASTREGGRIYGYTF
NA,TRBJ1-1,11,TRBV5-1,NA,TGCGCCAGCAGCTTGTCTACGGTGGCTTTCTTT,CASSLSTVAFF
TRBD1,TRBJ1-1,15,TRBV7-2,NA,TGTGCCAGCAGCTTCGGGACAGGGTCGGGCACTGAAGCTTTCTTT,CASSFGTGSGTEAFF
NA,TRBJ1-1,15,TRBV10-3,NA,TGTGCCATCAGTTCCTCAGGGCAGTCAGGGACTGAAGCTTTCTTT,CAISSSGQSGTEAFF
NA,TRBJ1-3,17,TRBV4-1,NA,TGCGCCAGCAGCCAAGATCAGGGCAGGGGCACTGGAAACACCATATATTTT,CASSQDQGRGTGNTIYF
TRBD2,TRBJ2-7,15,TRBV19,NA,TGTGCCAGTAGTATGGGACTAGCGGCAGCCTACGAGCAGTACTTC,CASSMGLAAAYEQYF
TRBD1,TRBJ2-1,17,TRBV7-2,NA,TGTGCCAGCAGCCCAGACAGGGGCGTAGTTTCCTACAATGAGCAGTTCTTC,CASSPDRGVVSYNEQFF
TRBD1,TRBJ2-3,15,TRBV19,NA,TGTGCCAGTAGTACCATCCAGGGGGCAAGAGATACGCAGTATTTT,CASSTIQGARDTQYF
NA,TRBJ2-6,18,TRBV19,NA,TGTGCCAGTAGTATAGGGGCCAGAGAATACTCTGGGGCCAACGTCCTGACTTTC,CASSIGAREYSGANVLTF
NA,TRBJ2-1,13,TRBV21-1,NA,TGTGCCAGCACCGGGGGACTAGGAAATGAGCAGTTCTTC,CASTGGLGNEQFF
NA,TRBJ2-1,16,TRBV5-1,once,TGCGCCAGCAGCCAGATCCCTAGCGCATCCTACAATGAGCAGTTCTTC,CASSQIPSASYNEQFF
NA,TRBJ1-2,14,TRBV9,NA,TGTGCCAGCAGCGCCCCCGTGACATCAGGGGGCTACACCTTC,CASSAPVTSGGYTF
TRBD1,TRBJ1-3,16,TRBV9,NA,TGTGCCAGCAGCGTAGGACAGGGAGAATCAGGAAACACCATATATTTT,CASSVGQGESGNTIYF
TRBD2,TRBJ2-1,17,TRBV7-2,NA,TGTGCCAGCAGCCCGCGGACTAGCGGGACATCCTACAATGAGCAGTTCTTC,CASSPRTSGTSYNEQFF
NA,TRBJ1-5,13,TRBV6-5,NA,TGTGCCAGCAGTCGGACTTCCGATCAGCCCCAGCATTTT,CASSRTSDQPQHF
NA,TRBJ1-2,14,TRBV14,few,TGTGCCAGCAGCCCTCATCGACAGCCCTATGGCTACACCTTC,CASSPHRQPYGYTF
NA,TRBJ1-2,12,TRBV11-2,NA,TGTGCCAGCAGGGCAGGAGGGACTGGCTACACCTTC,CASRAGGTGYTF
TRBD1,TRBJ1-5,16,TRBV10-3,once,TGTGCCATCAGTCAACGGCCCGGACAGGAACATCAGCCCCAGCATTTT,CAISQRPGQEHQPQHF
TRBD2,TRBJ2-7,16,TRBV4-1,NA,TGCGCCAGCAGCCTAAGAGGGGCGGGGGGCGCCTACGAGCAGTACTTC,CASSLRGAGGAYEQYF